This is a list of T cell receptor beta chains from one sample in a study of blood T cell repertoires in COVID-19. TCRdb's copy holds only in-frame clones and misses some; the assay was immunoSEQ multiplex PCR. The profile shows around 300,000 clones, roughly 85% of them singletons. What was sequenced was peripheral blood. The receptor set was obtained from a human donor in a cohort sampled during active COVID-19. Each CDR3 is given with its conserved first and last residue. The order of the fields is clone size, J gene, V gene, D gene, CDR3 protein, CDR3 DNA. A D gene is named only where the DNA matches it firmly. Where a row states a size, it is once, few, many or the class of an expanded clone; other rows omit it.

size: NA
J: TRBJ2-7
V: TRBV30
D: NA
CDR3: CAWSRSGGYEQYF
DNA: TGTGCCTGGAGTCGCAGTGGAGGATATGAGCAGTACTTC

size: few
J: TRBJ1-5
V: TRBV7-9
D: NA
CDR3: CASSLGSPNQPQHF
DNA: TGTGCCAGCAGCCTCGGGAGTCCCAATCAGCCCCAGCATTTT

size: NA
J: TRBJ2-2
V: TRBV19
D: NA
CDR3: CASSWALGTAGELFF
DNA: TGTGCCAGTAGTTGGGCCTTAGGTACAGCCGGGGAGCTGTTTTTT

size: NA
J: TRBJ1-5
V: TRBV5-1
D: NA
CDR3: CASSLTGKSVCCNQPQHF
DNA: TGCGCCAGCAGCTTGACAGGTAAGTCAGTATGTTGCAATCAGCCCCAGCATTTT

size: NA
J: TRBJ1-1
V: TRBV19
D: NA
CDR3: CASSIGADRPNEAFF
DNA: TGTGCCAGTAGTATAGGCGCGGACAGACCCAATGAAGCTTTCTTT

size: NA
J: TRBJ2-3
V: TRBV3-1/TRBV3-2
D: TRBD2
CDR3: CASSPSGGTDTQYF
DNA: TGTGCCAGCAGCCCCAGCGGGGGCACAGATACGCAGTATTTT

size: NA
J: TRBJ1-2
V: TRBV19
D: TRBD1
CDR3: CASSTGQGMRGYTF
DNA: TGTGCCAGTAGTACGGGACAGGGAATGCGTGGCTACACCTTC

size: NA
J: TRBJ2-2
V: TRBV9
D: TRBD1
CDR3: CASSVMGQGSGELFF
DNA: TGTGCCAGCAGCGTGATGGGACAGGGTAGCGGGGAGCTGTTTTTT

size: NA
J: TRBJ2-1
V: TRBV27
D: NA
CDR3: CASSPGWEEIRFNEQFF
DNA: TGTGCCAGCAGTCCTGGCTGGGAGGAGATACGTTTCAATGAGCAGTTCTTC

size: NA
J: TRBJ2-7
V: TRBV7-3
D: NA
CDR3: CASSPGQTGKQYF
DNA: TGTGCCAGCAGCCCCGGACAGACTGGAAAGCAGTACTTC

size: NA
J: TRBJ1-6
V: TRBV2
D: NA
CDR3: CASRDYRSSYNSPLHF
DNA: TGTGCCAGCAGGGATTACAGGAGCTCCTATAATTCACCCCTCCACTTT

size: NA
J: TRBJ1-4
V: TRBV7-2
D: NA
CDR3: CASSLEAAASEKLFF
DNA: TGTGCCAGCAGCTTAGAGGCGGCAGCATCTGAAAAACTGTTTTTT

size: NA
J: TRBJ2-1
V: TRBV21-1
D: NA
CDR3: CASSNEGLVGGNEQFF
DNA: TGTGCCAGCAGCAACGAGGGTTTGGTGGGTGGAAATGAGCAGTTCTTC

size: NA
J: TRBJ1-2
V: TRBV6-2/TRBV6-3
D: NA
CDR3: CASSYGPLGYTF
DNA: TGTGCCAGCAGTTACGGCCCCCTTGGCTACACCTTC

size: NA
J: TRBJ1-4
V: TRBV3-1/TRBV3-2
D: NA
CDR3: CASSQGFRHEKLFF
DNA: TGTGCCAGCAGCCAAGGTTTCAGGCATGAAAAACTGTTTTTT

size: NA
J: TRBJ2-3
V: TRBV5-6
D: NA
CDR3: CASTQGRTDTQYF
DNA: TGTGCCAGCACACAGGGGAGGACGGATACGCAGTATTTT

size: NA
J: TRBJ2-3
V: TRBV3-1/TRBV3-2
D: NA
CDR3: CASSRFGGNTQYF
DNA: TGTGCCAGCAGCCGTTTCGGGGGAAATACGCAGTATTTT

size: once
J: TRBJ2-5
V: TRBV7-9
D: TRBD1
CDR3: CASSLRQGPMAQYF
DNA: TGTGCCAGCAGCTTAAGACAGGGCCCCATGGCCCAGTACTTC

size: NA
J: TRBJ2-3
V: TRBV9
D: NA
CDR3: CASSVGPGSTDTQYF
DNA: TGTGCCAGCAGCGTAGGTCCGGGGAGCACAGATACGCAGTATTTT

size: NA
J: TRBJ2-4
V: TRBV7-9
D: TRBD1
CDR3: CASSSRDRGLLAKNIQYF
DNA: TGTGCCAGCAGCTCCCGGGACAGGGGTTTGCTGGCCAAAAACATTCAGTACTTC

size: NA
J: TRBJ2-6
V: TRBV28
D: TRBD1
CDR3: CASSPSPDRAPRVGANVLTF
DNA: TGTGCCAGCTCCCCCTCCCCCGACAGGGCCCCTAGAGTTGGGGCCAACGTCCTGACTTTC

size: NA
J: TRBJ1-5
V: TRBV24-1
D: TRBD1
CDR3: CATSDHRQGINQPQHF
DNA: TGTGCCACCAGTGACCACAGACAGGGAATTAATCAGCCCCAGCATTTT

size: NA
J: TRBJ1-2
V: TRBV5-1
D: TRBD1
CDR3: CASSTRQGLGGYTF
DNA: TGCGCCAGCAGCACTAGACAGGGCTTGGGTGGCTACACCTTC

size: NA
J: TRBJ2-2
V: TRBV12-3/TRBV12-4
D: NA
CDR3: CASSTGAGELFF
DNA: TGTGCCAGCTCCACGGGGGCCGGGGAGCTGTTTTTT

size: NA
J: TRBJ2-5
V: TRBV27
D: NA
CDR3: CASSLRGGVYQETQYF
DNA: TGTGCCAGCAGTTTAAGGGGCGGGGTGTACCAAGAGACCCAGTACTTC

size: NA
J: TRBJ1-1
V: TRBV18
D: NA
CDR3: CASSPQGHTEAFF
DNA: TGTGCCAGCTCACCACAGGGGCACACTGAAGCTTTCTTT

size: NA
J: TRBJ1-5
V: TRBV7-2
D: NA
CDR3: CASSLSEAMGPQHF
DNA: TGTGCCAGCAGCTTATCGGAGGCGATGGGGCCCCAGCATTTT

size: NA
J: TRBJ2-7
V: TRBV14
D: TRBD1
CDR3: CASSRIGQGSSEQYF
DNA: TGTGCCAGCAGCCGAATCGGACAGGGGAGTTCCGAGCAGTACTTC

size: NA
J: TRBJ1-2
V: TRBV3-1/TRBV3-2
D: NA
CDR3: CASNRASTYGYTF
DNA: TGTGCTTCGAACAGGGCATCAACCTATGGCTACACCTTC

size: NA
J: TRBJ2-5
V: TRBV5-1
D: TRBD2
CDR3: CASSFPLAGTQETQYF
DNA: TGCGCCAGCAGCTTCCCGCTAGCGGGGACCCAAGAGACCCAGTACTTC

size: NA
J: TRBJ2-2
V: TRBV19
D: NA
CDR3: CASIRGTGELFF
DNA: TGTGCCAGTATCCGGGGGACCGGGGAGCTGTTTTTT

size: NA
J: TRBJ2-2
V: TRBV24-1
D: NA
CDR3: CATSDLWSTGELFF
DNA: TGTGCCACCAGTGATTTGTGGAGCACCGGGGAGCTGTTTTTT

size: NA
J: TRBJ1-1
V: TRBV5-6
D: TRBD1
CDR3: CASSLTGGSEAFF
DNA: TGTGCCAGCAGCCTAACAGGGGGGAGTGAAGCTTTCTTT

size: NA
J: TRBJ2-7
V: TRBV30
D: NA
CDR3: CAWSVFIETYEQYF
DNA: TGTGCCTGGAGTGTTTTTATAGAAACCTACGAGCAGTACTTC

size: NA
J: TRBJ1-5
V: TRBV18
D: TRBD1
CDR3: CASSPDRENQPQHF
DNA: TGTGCCAGCTCACCGGACAGGGAAAATCAGCCCCAGCATTTT

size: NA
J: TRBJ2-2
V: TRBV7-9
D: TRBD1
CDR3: CASSLGGGSTGELFF
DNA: TGTGCCAGCAGCTTAGGAGGGGGCAGTACCGGGGAGCTGTTTTTT

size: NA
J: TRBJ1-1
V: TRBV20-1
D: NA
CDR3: CSARGDIEAFF
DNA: TGCAGTGCTAGGGGGGACATTGAAGCTTTCTTT

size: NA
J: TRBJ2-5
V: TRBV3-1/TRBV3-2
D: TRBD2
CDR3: CASSQESAAGTQETQYF
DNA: TGTGCCAGCAGCCAAGAATCTGCAGCGGGGACCCAAGAGACCCAGTACTTC

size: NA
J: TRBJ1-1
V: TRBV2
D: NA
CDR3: CASSLSGTAFF
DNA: TGTGCCAGCAGTCTAAGCGGGACAGCTTTCTTT

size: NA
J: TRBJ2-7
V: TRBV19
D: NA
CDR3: CASSTGSGAYEQYF
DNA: TGTGCCAGTTCAACAGGGAGCGGCGCCTACGAGCAGTACTTC

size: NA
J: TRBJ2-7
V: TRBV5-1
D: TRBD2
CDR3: CASSDELAGGPPEQYF
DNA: TGCGCCAGCAGCGACGAACTAGCGGGGGGGCCCCCTGAGCAGTACTTC

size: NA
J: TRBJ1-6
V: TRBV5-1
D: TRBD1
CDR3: CASSLDWSGGSSPLHF
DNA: TGCGCCAGCAGCTTGGACTGGTCAGGGGGCAGTTCACCCCTCCACTTT

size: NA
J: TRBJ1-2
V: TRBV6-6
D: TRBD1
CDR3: CASSHGQEGSYGYTF
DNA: TGTGCCAGCAGCCACGGACAGGAGGGATCCTATGGCTACACCTTC

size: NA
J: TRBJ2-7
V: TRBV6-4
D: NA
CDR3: CASSPGIWGEQYF
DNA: TGTGCCAGCAGTCCAGGGATTTGGGGCGAGCAGTACTTC

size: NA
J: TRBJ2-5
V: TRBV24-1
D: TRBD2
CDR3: CATSDSLAGGAWGETQYF
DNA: TGTGCCACCAGTGATTCCTTAGCGGGGGGAGCTTGGGGAGAGACCCAGTACTTC

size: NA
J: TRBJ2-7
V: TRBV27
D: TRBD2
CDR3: CASIRRGTYEQYF
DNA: TGTGCCAGCATTCGGCGGGGGACCTACGAGCAGTACTTC

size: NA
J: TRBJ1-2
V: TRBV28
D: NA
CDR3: CASSLQATYGYTF
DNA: TGTGCCAGCAGTTTACAGGCCACCTATGGCTACACCTTC

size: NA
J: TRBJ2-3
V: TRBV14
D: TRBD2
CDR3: CASSRRGITDTQYF
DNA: TGTGCCAGCAGCCGGCGGGGGATCACAGATACGCAGTATTTT

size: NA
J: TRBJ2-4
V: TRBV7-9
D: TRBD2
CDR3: CASSPRLAGIYLAKNIQYF
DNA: TGTGCCAGCAGCCCCCGACTAGCGGGGATCTATTTAGCCAAAAACATTCAGTACTTC

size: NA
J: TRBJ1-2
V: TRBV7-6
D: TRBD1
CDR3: CASSSNTGAAGYTF
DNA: TGTGCCAGCAGCTCTAATACAGGGGCGGCGGGCTACACCTTC

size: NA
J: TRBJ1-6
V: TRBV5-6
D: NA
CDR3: CASRGGGRGYNSPLHF
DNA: TGTGCCAGCAGAGGAGGAGGCAGGGGCTATAATTCACCCCTCCACTTT

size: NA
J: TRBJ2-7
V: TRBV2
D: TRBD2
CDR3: CASRTSGGAWYEQYF
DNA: TGTGCCAGTCGGACTAGCGGGGGGGCGTGGTACGAGCAGTACTTC

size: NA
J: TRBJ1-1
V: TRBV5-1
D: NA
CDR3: CASSLQGHTEAFF
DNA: TGCGCCAGCAGCTTGCAGGGTCACACTGAAGCTTTCTTT

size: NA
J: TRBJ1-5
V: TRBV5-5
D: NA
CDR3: CASSLVPQIHQPQHF
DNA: TGTGCCAGCAGCTTGGTACCCCAGATTCATCAGCCCCAGCATTTT

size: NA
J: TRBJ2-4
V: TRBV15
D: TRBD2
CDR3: CATSRDLGGGEDIQYF
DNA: TGTGCCACCAGCAGAGATCTAGGCGGGGGGGAGGACATTCAGTACTTC